The next 32 T cell receptor beta chains were all read from a single sample in a study of shared clonotypes between healthy human individuals (dated by TCRdb to 2020 to 2022). CD8 naive samples were obtained by positive selection for CCR7 among CD45RO-negative cells, yielding a CD45RA+CCR7+ population from which TemRA cells were excluded. The protocol used for the library was the immunoSEQ multiplex PCR assay. This immuneACCESS table, as held by TCRdb, lists in-frame sequences with V and J called but not all clones. Of the missing ones, under half trace to an unresolved V gene in checked studies; the others have no known cause. The sample table records hundreds of thousands of clones; 90% to 98% of these occur just once. The ten largest clones take up less than 0.25% of the sample. Sequenced material: naive CD8+ T cells sorted from blood. This specimen's cell subset or site label, per the study, means: CD45RA+CCR7+. Every receptor here comes from a man aged 25 to 40 in good health.

The table lists this clone with a count of one. This CDR3 reads CARGTELDTGELFF. The CDR3 DNA reads TGTGCCCGAGGGACAGAATTAGACACCGGGGAGCTGTTTTTT. The V and J genes are TRBV2 and TRBJ2-2; 7 bases line up with TRBD1. This CDR3 is built from 14 residues. V dropped 11 bases and J dropped 3; count of bases not matched to a gene: 9. Per germline, CDR1 SNHLY and CDR2 FYNNEI.

The rearrangement uses TRBV7-2 and TRBJ2-6, with 11 bases that match TRBD2. Germline CDR1 SGHTA, CDR2 FQGNSA. This CDR3 region has 19 residues. After removal of 4 bases from V and 0 bases from J, the junction contained 8 bases not matched to a gene. CDR3 amino acids: CASSSPRGLADSGANVLTF. Here the CDR3 DNA reads TGTGCCAGCAGCTCCCCCCGGGGACTAGCGGACTCTGGGGCCAACGTCCTGACTTTC.

The rearrangement uses TRBV28 and TRBJ2-1, with TRBD2 as a possible D gene (5 bases). V was clipped by 5 bases and J by 9 bases, with 14 bases between them. Per the germline V gene, CDR1 is MDHEN and CDR2 is SYDVKM. The CDR3 totals 13 residues. CDR3 amino acids: CASSLGLQPEQFF. CDR3 sequence (DNA): TGTGCCAGCAGTCTAGGACTCCAGCCTGAGCAGTTCTTC.

V gene TRBV7-8 combines with J gene TRBJ2-3; D is undetermined. Germline lookup yields CDR1 SGHVS and CDR2 FQNEAQ. The CDR3 is 16 amino acids. Trimming stripped 4 bases from V and 0 bases from J, with 14 bases between. CDR3 amino acids: CASSSGLGVSTDTQYF. DNA of the CDR3: TGTGCCAGCAGCTCGGGTCTCGGCGTTAGCACAGATACGCAGTATTTT.

This clone was seen a single time. V and J are TRBV10-2 and TRBJ2-3; a possible D gene is TRBD2 (5 bases). CDR1 WSHSY and CDR2 SAAADI come from the germline V gene. The CDR3 has 13 amino acids. Trimming removed 2 bases from V and 11 bases from J, with 14 bases in between. The CDR3 DNA sequence: TGCGCCAGCAGTGAGAGAGGGAAGCAGGTGCAGTATTTT. Translation: CASSERGKQVQYF.

The gene calls are TRBV18 and TRBJ2-5; 9 bases match TRBD1. V dropped 6 bases and J dropped 4; count of bases not matched to a gene: 6. The CDR3 spans 14 residues. CDR1 is KGHSH, CDR2 LQKENI, per germline. The CDR3 loop is CASSPTGGVETQYF. CDR3 nucleotide sequence: TGTGCCAGCTCCCCAACAGGGGGCGTAGAGACCCAGTACTTC.

The gene calls are TRBV25-1 and TRBJ1-5; D remains unclear. This CDR3 region has 17 residues. V was cut by 9 bases and J by 0 bases, with 21 bases left in between. The germline V gene encodes CDR1 MGHDK and CDR2 SYGVNS. The CDR3 protein is CASPPSEKTDSNQPQHF. The DNA of the CDR3 is TGTGCCAGTCCCCCCTCGGAAAAGACTGATAGCAATCAGCCCCAGCATTTT. Drawing the rest from reference TRBV25-1 and TRBJ1-5, the complete variable domain is EADIYQTPRYLVIGTGKKITLECSQTMGHDKMYWYQQDPGMELHLIHYSYGVNSTEKGDLSSESTVSRIRTEHFPLTLESARPSHTSQYLCASPPSEKTDSNQPQHFGDGTRLSIL.

With regard to this clone: The sample contains more than one DNA sequence encoding this CDR3. The chain is built from TRBV27 and TRBJ2-7; no reliable D call. CDR3 length equals 12 residues. Germline values: CDR1 MNHEY, CDR2 SMNVEV (reference sequence). V was trimmed by 6 bases and J by 3 bases, leaving 9 bases between them. CDR3 amino acids: CASSGSSYEQYF. CDR3 DNA sequence: TGTGCCAGCAGCGGCAGTAGCTACGAGCAGTACTTC.

The chain employs TRBV4-1 and TRBJ2-3, with 8 bases identical to TRBD1. The CDR3 contains 16 residues. Losses at the gene ends were 1 base for V and 4 bases for J; bases not matched to a gene: 7. Germline CDR1 MGHRA, CDR2 YSYEKL. The CDR3 sequence: CASSQGSGGFPDTQYF. CDR3 nucleotides: TGCGCCAGCAGCCAAGGTTCAGGGGGCTTTCCAGATACGCAGTATTTT.

This chain uses TRBV6-5 with TRBJ1-5; no firm D call. Per germline, CDR1 MNHEY and CDR2 SVGAGI. V was trimmed by 4 bases and J by 6 bases, leaving 10 bases between them. The CDR3 is made up of 13 amino acids. CDR3 sequence: CASSFYQSQPQHF. The CDR3 nucleotides are TGTGCCAGCAGTTTCTATCAGAGTCAGCCCCAGCATTTT.

The V call is TRBV2, the J call TRBJ2-1; 7 nucleotides match TRBD2. The CDR3 runs 15 residues. V gave up 3 bases and J gave up 8 bases; unmatched junction bases: 10. Germline CDR1 and CDR2: SNHLY and FYNNEI. CDR3 sequence: CASSDSRLARYEQFF. The CDR3 nucleotides read TGTGCCAGCAGTGACAGTCGACTAGCCCGCTATGAGCAGTTCTTC.

The chain has TRBV5-1 and TRBJ2-3, with TRBD1 identical over 8 bases. Trimming removed 3 bases from V and 3 bases from J; junction bases left unmatched: 6. The germline V gene has CDR1 SGHRS and CDR2 YFSETQ. CDR3 length: 15 amino acids. The CDR3 nucleotides are TGCGCCAGCAGCTGGAGACAGGGGATGACAGATACGCAGTATTTT. Protein sequence: CASSWRQGMTDTQYF. The whole variable domain, remainder taken from reference TRBV5-1 and TRBJ2-3, is KAGVTQTPRYLIKTRGQQVTLSCSPISGHRSVSWYQQTPGQGLQFLFEYFSETQRNKGNFPGRFSGRQFSNSRSEMNVSTLELGDSALYLCASSWRQGMTDTQYFGPGTRLTVL.

A note on this clone: One end of the junction does not line up with germline, which may come from a read error. This chain's CDR3 is CASSVASGRTREQYF. The CDR3 DNA reads TGTGCCAGCAGCGTAGCTAGCGGGCGAACGCGCGAGCAGTACTTC. J is TRBJ2-7 and V is TRBV7-9; 8 positions agree with TRBD2. The germline V gene encodes CDR1 SEHNR and CDR2 FQNEAQ (reference sequence). The CDR3 spans 15 residues.

The chain links TRBV5-1 to TRBJ1-1; no firm D call. Trimming removed 0 bases from V and 3 bases from J, with 12 bases in between. This CDR3 comprises 15 residues. CDR1 is SGHRS, CDR2 YFSETQ, per germline. The CDR3 reads CASSLAGSGYTEAFF. In nucleotides, the CDR3 is TGCGCCAGCAGCTTGGCAGGTAGCGGGTACACTGAAGCTTTCTTT.

This chain links TRBV29-1 with TRBJ2-1, with D possibly TRBD2 on 5 matching bases. V gave up 6 bases and J gave up 5 bases, with 20 bases separating them. The CDR3 extends over 15 amino acids. Germline lookup yields CDR1 SQVTM and CDR2 ANQGSEA. CDR3 DNA sequence: TGCAGCGTCGCACTTATTAGCTGGGGAGACAATGAGCAGTTCTTC. Translating it yields CSVALISWGDNEQFF.

The V gene is TRBV4-2, the J gene TRBJ2-7; possibly TRBD1 for D (6 bases). This CDR3 comprises 14 residues. V shed 3 bases and J shed 1 base, with 10 bases lying between them. The germline V gene encodes CDR1 LGHNA and CDR2 YNFKEQ. CDR3 in DNA: TGTGCCAGCAGCCACCCGGACAGTTCCTACGAGCAGTACTTC. As protein: CASSHPDSSYEQYF.

In regard to this clone: This sample includes further DNA sequences coding for the same CDR3. The chain joins TRBV27 to TRBJ2-7; 7 bases match TRBD1. The length of the CDR3 is 14 residues. V shed 5 bases and J 1 base; nucleotides not matched to a gene: 5. The germline V gene encodes CDR1 MNHEY and CDR2 SMNVEV (reference sequence). CDR3 loop: CASSPRQGSYEQYF. The CDR3 DNA reads as TGTGCCAGCAGTCCCAGACAGGGTTCCTACGAGCAGTACTTC.

For this clone: A read error may produce the germline difference seen at one junction end. The V gene is TRBV11-2, the J gene TRBJ2-7; D is perhaps TRBD1 (6 bases). This CDR3 region has 16 residues. Looked up from germline, CDR1 is SGHAT and CDR2 is FQNNGV. CDR3 nucleotide sequence: TGTGCCAGCAGAATCAACAGGGCCCTCTCCTCCTATGAGCAGTACTTC. Translating gives CASRINRALSSYEQYF.

This chain joins TRBV7-9 and TRBJ1-4; the match to TRBD1 covers 9 bases. The junction had 7 bases not matched to a gene; V was cut back by 6 bases and J by 5 bases. CDR1 is SEHNR and CDR2 is FQNEAQ in the germline V gene (reference sequence). This CDR3 is 15 amino acids long. The CDR3 DNA reads as TGTGCCAGCAGTACTCGACAGGGGGGGAATGAAAAACTGTTTTTT. It yields the protein CASSTRQGGNEKLFF.

This rearrangement joins TRBV5-4 to TRBJ2-2; D uncertain. CDR3 length equals 12 residues. V was shortened by 7 bases and J by 1 base, with 5 bases between the two germline ends. Germline V gene data show CDR1 as SGHNT and CDR2 as YYREEE (reference sequence). In DNA form, the CDR3 reads TGTGCCAGCGTCGGGAACACCGGGGAGCTGTTTTTT. Its translation is CASVGNTGELFF.

Details on this clone: This sample includes further DNA sequences coding for the same CDR3. V is TRBV9 and J is TRBJ2-3; the match to TRBD2 covers 10 bases. V lost 3 bases, J lost 2 bases, and 3 bases stayed unmatched. Germline V gene sequence: CDR1 SGDLS, CDR2 YYNGEE. The CDR3 contains 15 residues. CDR3 nucleotide sequence: TGTGCCAGCAGCGCCGGACTAGCGGACACAGATACGCAGTATTTT. It codes for CASSAGLADTDTQYF.

This chain joins TRBV15 and TRBJ2-6, with 7 bases lining up with TRBD1. J was trimmed by 0 bases and V by 0 bases; bases with no gene match: 5. The germline V gene encodes CDR1 LNHNV and CDR2 YYDKDF (reference sequence). CDR3 size: 18 residues. CDR3 sequence: CATSRDPTGLSGANVLTF. The CDR3 coding sequence is TGTGCCACCAGCAGAGATCCGACAGGGCTCTCTGGGGCCAACGTCCTGACTTTC.

The V and J genes are TRBV13 and TRBJ2-7, with a tentative D call TRBD1 (6 bases). Per germline, CDR1 PRHDT and CDR2 FYEKMQ (reference sequence). The CDR3 sequence is 18 residues long. The ends were cut back, 1 base at V and 0 bases at J, with 19 bases in the middle. CDR3 sequence reads: CASSLAGELGLFSYEQYF. CDR3 DNA: TGTGCCAGCAGCTTAGCAGGGGAACTAGGACTCTTCTCCTACGAGCAGTACTTC.

Only one count was recorded for this clone. The rearrangement joins TRBV25-1 to TRBJ2-7, with 11 bases that match TRBD2. V lost 6 bases and J lost 2; bases outside the gene matches: 15. Germline-derived CDR1 and CDR2 are MGHDK and SYGVNS. The CDR3 sequence is 18 residues long. The CDR3 region has the DNA TGTGCCAGCAGCGCGGCGTTTAGCGGGAGGGCCGCCACCTACGAGCAGTACTTC. The encoded protein is CASSAAFSGRAATYEQYF.

The chain has TRBV6-1 and TRBJ1-1; tentative D call: TRBD1 (6 bases). The V end lost 6 bases, the J end lost 1 base, and 9 bases lay between the germline ends. The CDR3 length is 13 residues. Looked up from germline, CDR1 is MNHNS and CDR2 is SASEGT. The CDR3 bases are TGTGCCAGCAGGGGGGCAGAGAACACTGAAGCTTTCTTT. Its translation: CASRGAENTEAFF.

V and J are TRBV9 and TRBJ2-2; 8 nucleotides match TRBD1. V lost 2 bases, J lost 6 bases, and 6 bases stayed unmatched. CDR1 is SGDLS, CDR2 YYNGEE, per germline. The CDR3 spans 15 residues. This CDR3 is CASSVGGTGPGELFF. The CDR3 DNA reads TGTGCCAGCAGCGTTGGGGGGACAGGCCCCGGGGAGCTGTTTTTT.

The chain combines TRBV9 with TRBJ2-7; 8 bases are shared with TRBD2. Trimming took 0 bases from V and 0 from J; bases not matched to a gene: 5. The CDR3 has 16 residues. Germline CDR1 is SGDLS and CDR2 is YYNGEE. The CDR3 sequence: CASSVGASGHSYEQYF. CDR3 coding DNA: TGTGCCAGCAGCGTAGGTGCTAGCGGGCACTCCTACGAGCAGTACTTC.

As for this clone: At the DNA level, this CDR3 is encoded by other sequences in the same sample as well. The chain couples TRBV11-2 to TRBJ2-5, with 11 bases identical to TRBD2. Germline values: CDR1 SGHAT, CDR2 FQNNGV. The V segment lost 3 bases and the J segment 4 bases; nucleotides outside the gene matches: 1. The CDR3 is 14 amino acids. The CDR3, as DNA: TGTGCCAGCAGCTTGACTAGCGGGACAGAGACCCAGTACTTC. This gives the protein CASSLTSGTETQYF.

The V and J genes are TRBV5-6 and TRBJ2-5; 12 bases match TRBD2. This CDR3 is 17 amino acids long. With V trimmed by 4 bases and J by 5 bases, 12 bases remained unmatched. Germline loops: CDR1 SGHDT, CDR2 YYEEEE. CDR3 coding DNA: TGTGCCAGCAGCACCATTCGGCCTAGCGGGAGGGGTGAGACCCAGTACTTC. The encoded protein is CASSTIRPSGRGETQYF.

The chain combines TRBV27 with TRBJ2-1; no definite D call. CDR3 length: 16 residues. V lost 2 bases and J lost 3, with 14 bases in between. CDR1 is MNHEY and CDR2 is SMNVEV in the germline V gene (reference sequence). Here the CDR3 reads CASSLPLMGRYNEQFF. The CDR3 DNA sequence: TGTGCCAGCAGTTTACCCCTCATGGGCCGCTACAATGAGCAGTTCTTC.

The J gene is TRBJ2-4, the V gene TRBV11-2; D gene uncertain. The length of the CDR3 is 14 residues. Trimming removed 4 bases at V and 1 base at J, with 8 bases between. Germline V lookup: CDR1 SGHAT, CDR2 FQNNGV. CDR3 coding DNA: TGTGCCAGCAGCTACCCGTCGGCCAAAAACATTCAGTACTTC. It yields the protein CASSYPSAKNIQYF.

The chain employs TRBV6-1 and TRBJ1-4; 7 bases match TRBD1. Unmatched junction bases numbered 5, after V lost 0 bases and J lost 7 bases. Germline CDR1 MNHNS, CDR2 SASEGT. The CDR3 is 15 amino acids. The CDR3 loop is CASSEASGGSEKLFF. For the CDR3, the DNA is TGTGCCAGCAGTGAAGCATCAGGGGGAAGTGAAAAACTGTTTTTT.